Each of the 26 T cell receptor beta chains below was sequenced from the same sample in a study of blood T cell repertoires in COVID-19. Clones were sequenced by immunoSEQ multiplex PCR, and TCRdb holds only the in-frame ones, with some missing. In the table there are 300,000 or so clones, 75% to 95% of which are singletons. The source material was PBMCs or T cells enriched from blood (not recorded which). The receptors originated from a woman younger than 45 who had recovered from COVID-19.

The gene calls are TRBV5-4 and TRBJ2-7; 13 positions agree with TRBD2. The V gene end was trimmed by 6 bases and the J gene end by 6 bases; junction bases not matched to a gene: 9. The CDR3 is 15 amino acids. From germline, CDR1 is SGHNT and CDR2 YYREEE (reference sequence). The CDR3 DNA follows: TGTGCCAGCAACCGAGGGACTAGCGGGACTAGCGAGCAGTACTTC. Protein sequence: CASNRGTSGTSEQYF.

The V call is TRBV3-1 (or the pseudogene TRBV3-2), the J call TRBJ1-5; D uncertain. This CDR3 is built from 15 residues. Germline CDR1 LGHDT, CDR2 YNNKEL (reference sequence). The ends were cut back, 4 bases at V and 2 bases at J, with 12 bases in the middle. CDR3 amino acids: CASSPPGSGNQPQHF. For the CDR3, the DNA is TGTGCCAGCAGCCCGCCGGGGTCAGGCAATCAGCCCCAGCATTTT.

The genes are TRBV5-6 and TRBJ1-5; the match to TRBD1 covers 8 bases. Germline V lookup: CDR1 SGHDT, CDR2 YYEEEE. With V trimmed by 4 bases and J by 4 bases, 1 base remained unmatched. The CDR3 spans 13 residues. For the CDR3, the DNA is TGTGCCAGCAGCAGGACAGGGAATCAGCCCCAGCATTTT. It encodes CASSRTGNQPQHF.

The genes are TRBV4-2 and TRBJ2-7, with D possibly being TRBD1 (6 bases). This CDR3 spans 15 amino acids. Germline CDR1 reads LGHNA; CDR2 reads YNFKEQ. The V end was cut by 0 bases, the J end by 3 bases, with 12 bases between. CDR3 residues: CASSQDLGTIYEQYF. DNA for the CDR3: TGTGCCAGCAGCCAAGATCTAGGGACAATCTACGAGCAGTACTTC.

The chain recombines TRBV6-1 with TRBJ2-3; 11 positions agree with TRBD2. V shed 3 bases and J 0 bases; nucleotides not matched to a gene: 2. The CDR3 has 16 amino acids. The germline V gene encodes CDR1 MNHNS and CDR2 SASEGT. The CDR3 loop reads CASSEWTSGSTDTQYF. CDR3 nucleotide sequence: TGTGCCAGCAGTGAGTGGACTAGCGGGAGCACAGATACGCAGTATTTT.

The J gene is TRBJ2-2, the V gene TRBV27; tentatively, D is TRBD1 (5 bases). Trimming shortened V by 3 bases and J by 7 bases, and 12 bases separated the two germline ends. The CDR3 is 14 amino acids. The germline V gene has CDR1 MNHEY and CDR2 SMNVEV (reference sequence). Here the CDR3 reads CASSLIVRGGELFF. DNA for the CDR3: TGTGCCAGCAGTTTGATTGTAAGGGGCGGGGAGCTGTTTTTT.

CDR3 DNA: TGTGCCAGCAGTCCGACATTTGGCAGCACAGATACGCAGTATTTT. This translates into CASSPTFGSTDTQYF. The chain is built from TRBV6-5 and TRBJ2-3; D gene uncertain. The CDR3 is made up of 15 amino acids. Germline V gene data show CDR1 as MNHEY and CDR2 as SVGAGI. V was cut by 5 bases and J by 0 bases, with 12 bases left in between.

The chain couples TRBV3-1 (or the pseudogene TRBV3-2) to TRBJ2-7; D might be TRBD1 (6 bases). The CDR3 sequence is 15 residues long. CDR1 is LGHDT and CDR2 is YNNKEL in the germline V gene (reference sequence). Trimming removed 3 bases at V and 0 bases at J, with 12 bases between. DNA of the CDR3: TGTGCCAGCAGCCACAGGGGTACCAGCTCCTACGAGCAGTACTTC. Residues: CASSHRGTSSYEQYF.

The CDR3 bases are TGTGCCAGCAGCTCACGTGGGGGGCTAGCGGGATACTACGAGCAGTACTTC. Its translation: CASSSRGGLAGYYEQYF. The chain has TRBV7-9 and TRBJ2-7, with TRBD2 identical over 9 bases. This CDR3 is 17 amino acids long. With 4 bases clipped from V and 3 bases from J, the junction kept 13 bases outside the gene matches. Germline CDR1 SEHNR, CDR2 FQNEAQ (reference sequence).

To note about this clone: This may arise from a read error, as a much more abundant clone is one base away. V gene TRBV11-2 combines with J gene TRBJ1-2; 10 bases map to TRBD1. Germline CDR1 is SGHAT and CDR2 is FQNNGV. J was trimmed by 13 bases and V by 5 bases; bases with no gene match: 10. This CDR3 has 13 amino acids. For the CDR3, the DNA is TGTGCCAGCAGCACGAGACAGGGGGCCGTGTCCACCTTC. This sequence encodes CASSTRQGAVSTF.

J is TRBJ1-1 and V is TRBV2, with D unresolved. The germline V gene encodes CDR1 SNHLY and CDR2 FYNNEI. There are 13 residues in the CDR3. V was clipped by 3 bases and J by 3 bases, with 8 bases between them. CDR3 in amino acids: CASSDNSDTEAFF. CDR3 coding DNA: TGTGCCAGCAGTGATAACAGTGACACTGAAGCTTTCTTT.

This chain links TRBV5-1 with TRBJ2-7; 11 bases are shared with TRBD1. In germline, CDR1 is SGHRS, CDR2 YFSETQ. V dropped 10 bases and J dropped 3; count of bases not matched to a gene: 3. This CDR3 is 12 amino acids long. The CDR3 DNA reads TGCGCCTCCGGGACAGGGGGCTACGAGCAGTACTTC. This sequence encodes CASGTGGYEQYF.

The chain recombines TRBV2 with TRBJ2-5, with 7 bases identical to TRBD1. The length of the CDR3 is 15 residues. Germline assignment: CDR1 SNHLY and CDR2 FYNNEI. The junction had 9 bases not matched to a gene; V was cut back by 6 bases and J by 2 bases. CDR3 sequence: CASRETGEPQETQYF. DNA of the CDR3: TGTGCCAGCAGGGAAACAGGGGAACCACAAGAGACCCAGTACTTC.

The rearrangement links TRBV6-2 or TRBV6-3 to TRBJ2-5, with 13 bases fitting TRBD2. Germline assignment: CDR1 MNHEY and CDR2 SVGEGT. V lost 6 bases to trimming and J lost 4 bases; unmatched junction nucleotides: 8. CDR3 length equals 16 residues. The DNA of the CDR3 is TGTGCCAGCAGCCGAGGACTAGCGGGAGTAGGAGAGACCCAGTACTTC. This codes for CASSRGLAGVGETQYF.

The V gene is TRBV11-3, the J gene TRBJ1-1; D possibly corresponds to TRBD1 (6 bases). Trimming cost V 2 bases and J 1 base, with 11 bases left between them. CDR3 length: 15 residues. Germline V CDR1 and CDR2: SGHNT, YENEEA. CDR3 sequence: CASSLFRGSNTEAFF. Here the CDR3 DNA reads TGTGCCAGCAGCTTATTCAGGGGCTCGAACACTGAAGCTTTCTTT.

The chain's CDR3 is CASSITRQGASSFNQPQHF. DNA for the CDR3: TGTGCCAGTAGTATTACCCGCCAGGGGGCTTCAAGTTTCAATCAGCCCCAGCATTTT. The V and J genes are TRBV19 and TRBJ1-5, with 8 bases fitting TRBD1. Losses at the gene ends were 3 bases for V and 3 bases for J; bases not matched to a gene: 16. This CDR3 region has 19 residues. CDR1 is LNHDA and CDR2 is SQIVND in the germline V gene (reference sequence).

The CDR3 DNA follows: TGTGCCAGCAGCTTAAGGGGGGGTCCAGTTGAGGAGCAGTTCTTC. Translation: CASSLRGGPVEEQFF. The gene calls are TRBV7-9 and TRBJ2-1; weak D call: TRBD2 (7 bases). This CDR3 has 15 amino acids. V lost 2 bases to trimming and J lost 10 bases, with 18 bases between them. CDR1 is SEHNR, CDR2 FQNEAQ, per germline (reference sequence).

The CDR3 protein is CASSLGTGGPESSYEQYF. For the CDR3, the DNA is TGTGCCAGCAGCTTGGGGACAGGGGGCCCCGAGAGCTCCTACGAGCAGTACTTC. This chain uses TRBV5-8 with TRBJ2-7; 11 bases are a match to TRBD1. Trimming cost V 0 bases and J 0 bases; bases outside gene matches: 8. The CDR3 is 18 amino acids. Germline V gene data show CDR1 as SGHTS and CDR2 as YDEGEE.

This rearrangement joins TRBV28 to TRBJ2-1; D may be TRBD2 (6 bases). CDR1 MDHEN and CDR2 SYDVKM come from the germline V gene. The CDR3 sequence is 13 residues long. Trimming took 2 bases from V and 8 from J, leaving 10 bases between them. CDR3: CASSLAGRYEQFF. In DNA form, the CDR3 reads TGTGCCAGCAGTTTAGCGGGGCGGTATGAGCAGTTCTTC.

The rearrangement uses TRBV10-3 and TRBJ1-2; 7 positions agree with TRBD1. In germline, CDR1 is ENHRY, CDR2 SYGVKD. J was trimmed by 6 bases and V by 4 bases; bases with no gene match: 5. The CDR3 is 13 amino acids. The CDR3 region is CAISADRDHGYTF. CDR3 DNA sequence: TGTGCCATCAGTGCCGACAGGGACCATGGCTACACCTTC.

This clone has at least ten counts. The CDR3 spells CASSPMGLAGDEQYF. The CDR3 DNA is TGTGCCAGCAGCCCAATGGGACTAGCGGGAGACGAGCAGTACTTC. This chain links TRBV11-2 with TRBJ2-7; TRBD2 matches at 14 bases. V trimming: 5 bases; J trimming: 5 bases; junction bases outside the gene matches: 5. The CDR3 runs 15 residues. Germline CDR1 and CDR2: SGHAT and FQNNGV.

This chain uses TRBV28 with TRBJ2-1; 14 bases are a match to TRBD2. CDR1 MDHEN and CDR2 SYDVKM come from the germline V gene. J lost 2 bases, V lost 4 bases, and 10 bases had no gene match. This CDR3 comprises 19 residues. CDR3 protein: CASSSPGLAGVYTYNEQFF. DNA of the CDR3: TGTGCCAGCAGTTCTCCGGGACTAGCGGGAGTTTACACCTACAATGAGCAGTTCTTC.

In its sample, this clone was seen once. The V and J genes are TRBV27 and TRBJ2-2; maybe TRBD1 (7 bases). Per germline, CDR1 MNHEY and CDR2 SMNVEV (reference sequence). The CDR3 extends over 14 amino acids. Trimming cost V 8 bases and J 7 bases, with 17 bases left between them. For the CDR3, the DNA is TGTGCCAGCCAGGGGGACTTGGGGGGCGGGGAGCTGTTTTTT. Translating it yields CASQGDLGGGELFF.

The chain links TRBV28 to TRBJ1-2; 9 nucleotides line up with TRBD1. V dropped 6 bases and J dropped 5; count of bases not matched to a gene: 7. From germline, CDR1 is MDHEN and CDR2 SYDVKM. The CDR3 is made up of 14 amino acids. The CDR3 sequence is CASRWGQGKYGYTF. CDR3 nucleotides: TGTGCCAGCAGATGGGGACAGGGTAAATATGGCTACACCTTC.

The chain combines TRBV11-1 with TRBJ2-7; TRBD1 aligns across 7 bases. The germline V gene encodes CDR1 SGHAT and CDR2 FQDESV (reference sequence). The CDR3 runs to 14 residues. The ends lost 5 bases at V and 0 bases at J; junction bases unmatched: 4. CDR3 in amino acids: CASSLGQVSYEQYF. The DNA of the CDR3 is TGTGCCAGCAGCCTAGGACAGGTCTCCTACGAGCAGTACTTC.

V usage is TRBV10-2 and J usage is TRBJ2-5; a weak D match, TRBD2 (5 bases). The germline V and J ends were trimmed by 6 bases and 5 bases, with 13 bases remaining between them. Looked up from germline, CDR1 is WSHSY and CDR2 is SAAADI. The CDR3 runs 13 residues. The CDR3 loop is CASREGTGETQYF. For the CDR3, the DNA is TGCGCCAGCAGAGAGGGCACCGGGGAGACCCAGTACTTC.